Below are 25 T cell receptor beta chains sequenced from a single sample in a study of blood T cell repertoires in COVID-19. The assay was immunoSEQ multiplex PCR, and TCRdb's table has in-frame clones only and misses some. The table has 240,000 or so clones, roughly four fifths seen once. Material: peripheral blood. Receptors originate from a woman of 80 years or more with acute or convalescent COVID-19.

This clone was picked up one time. V usage is TRBV19 and J usage is TRBJ2-2, with 13 positions matching TRBD2. V shed 7 bases and J 6 bases; nucleotides not matched to a gene: 5. CDR1 and CDR2 (germline): LNHDA, SQIVND (reference sequence). The CDR3 has 15 amino acids. CDR3: CASTPGTSGAGELFF. CDR3 bases: TGTGCCAGTACCCCTGGGACTAGCGGGGCCGGGGAGCTGTTTTTT.

The CDR3 sequence: CASSLRFRDRAEKLFF. The CDR3 nucleotides read TGTGCCAGCAGTTTACGATTTAGGGACAGGGCGGAAAAACTGTTTTTT. The chain couples TRBV27 to TRBJ1-4; 9 bases are shared with TRBD1. V lost 2 bases and J lost 8; bases outside the gene matches: 9. The CDR3 covers 16 residues. From germline, CDR1 is MNHEY and CDR2 SMNVEV (reference sequence).

The chain uses TRBV5-1 and TRBJ2-5, with TRBD2 identical over 7 bases. Germline values: CDR1 SGHRS, CDR2 YFSETQ. This CDR3 contains 16 residues. V shed 2 bases and J 1 base; nucleotides not matched to a gene: 8. As DNA, the CDR3 is TGCGCCAGCAGCTTTGGTGGGAGGGCCATCCAAGAGACCCAGTACTTC. It translates to CASSFGGRAIQETQYF.

This clone was recorded a few times. This sequence joins TRBV5-7 and TRBJ1-2; D ambiguous. TRBV5-7 is annotated as an ORF whose role is uncertain. Trimming pared 1 base from V and 0 bases from J, leaving 13 bases between. CDR3 length equals 16 residues. The CDR3 DNA is TGTGCCAGCAGCTTGTTCGGCACAGAAGCTAACTATGGCTACACCTTC. Its translation: CASSLFGTEANYGYTF.

The CDR3, as DNA: TGTGCCACCAAGCTAGACTTCTCTGGAAACACCATATATTTT. Its translation is CATKLDFSGNTIYF. The chain has TRBV5-5 and TRBJ1-3, with no clear D. CDR1 and CDR2 from the germline V gene are SGHKS and YYEKEE (reference sequence). Trimming stripped 9 bases from V and 0 bases from J, with 13 bases between. CDR3 length equals 14 residues. The whole variable domain, filled in from reference TRBV5-5 and TRBJ1-3, reads DAGVTQSPTHLIKTRGQQVTLRCSPISGHKSVSWYQQVLGQGPQFIFQYYEKEERGRGNFPDRFSARQFPNYSSELNVNALLLGDSALYLCATKLDFSGNTIYFGEGSWLTVV.

This rearrangement joins TRBV6-6 to TRBJ2-2; D gene ambiguous. Trimming removed 4 bases from V and 6 bases from J, with 12 bases in between. CDR1 and CDR2 from the germline V gene are MNHNY and SVGAGI (reference sequence). There are 14 residues in the CDR3. As DNA, the CDR3 is TGTGCCAGCAGTTCCGGCCTTCAGGCCGGGGAGCTGTTTTTT. Residues: CASSSGLQAGELFF.

The V call is TRBV5-4, the J call TRBJ2-7; 7 nucleotides line up with TRBD1. This CDR3 contains 13 residues. J was trimmed by 5 bases and V by 5 bases; bases with no gene match: 7. Germline V gene sequence: CDR1 SGHNT, CDR2 YYREEE (reference sequence). CDR3 protein: CASRLGGRDEQYF. CDR3 DNA sequence: TGTGCCAGCAGATTAGGGGGCCGCGACGAGCAGTACTTC.

In this sample, this clone turned up once. J is TRBJ1-2 and V is TRBV7-2; TRBD1 matches 8 bases. Germline CDR1 and CDR2: SGHTA and FQGNSA. This CDR3 region has 13 residues. J gave up 7 bases and V 6 bases, and 7 bases lay outside the gene matches. CDR3 protein: CASSPQGVGGYTF. The CDR3 DNA follows: TGTGCCAGCAGTCCACAGGGGGTAGGTGGCTACACCTTC.

In nucleotides, the CDR3 is TGTGCCAGCAGTCCGGAGAGGCAAGCTTTCTTT. Translating it yields CASSPERQAFF. V gene TRBV2 combines with J gene TRBJ1-1; the D is unclear. The CDR3 contains 11 residues. Germline V lookup: CDR1 SNHLY, CDR2 FYNNEI. V was pared by 5 bases and J by 9 bases, with 10 bases between.

This sequence joins TRBV3-1 (or the pseudogene TRBV3-2) and TRBJ2-7; 11 bases are shared with TRBD1. The trim removed 4 bases at V and 4 bases at J, leaving 6 bases unmatched. The CDR3 covers 15 residues. Per the germline V gene, CDR1 is LGHDT and CDR2 is YNNKEL (reference sequence). The CDR3, as DNA: TGTGCCAGCAGCCTTCGGACAGGGGGCTTGTACGAGCAGTACTTC. Its protein is CASSLRTGGLYEQYF.

The chain uses TRBV4-1 and TRBJ1-4; D is ambiguous. The ends were cut back, 0 bases at V and 0 bases at J, with 8 bases in the middle. The germline V gene encodes CDR1 MGHRA and CDR2 YSYEKL. The CDR3 has 16 amino acids. CDR3 protein: CASSQDPTSTNEKLFF. The CDR3 nucleotides are TGCGCCAGCAGCCAAGATCCTACGTCAACTAATGAAAAACTGTTTTTT.

This chain joins TRBV18 and TRBJ2-2, with 8 nucleotides matching TRBD1. Germline loops: CDR1 KGHSH, CDR2 LQKENI. The CDR3 is made up of 15 amino acids. V trimming: 6 bases; J trimming: 5 bases; junction bases outside the gene matches: 8. CDR3 in amino acids: CASSYGQGRTGELFF. In DNA form, the CDR3 reads TGTGCCAGCTCCTACGGACAGGGACGGACCGGGGAGCTGTTTTTT.

The V call is TRBV5-1, the J call TRBJ1-4; D is unresolved. Germline CDR1 is SGHRS and CDR2 is YFSETQ. CDR3 length equals 13 residues. Trimming shortened V by 4 bases and J by 8 bases, and 12 bases separated the two germline ends. The CDR3 DNA reads TGCGCCAGCAGCCGTCGTGGAGAGGAAAAACTGTTTTTT. Its protein is CASSRRGEEKLFF.

The V gene is TRBV6-2 or TRBV6-3, the J gene TRBJ1-4; 10 nucleotides match TRBD1. The CDR3 is 17 residues long. Germline V gene lookup returns CDR1 MNHEY and CDR2 SVGEGT. Trimming at V came to 6 bases and at J to 9 bases, leaving 16 bases not matched to a gene. In nucleotides, the CDR3 is TGTGCCAGCAGCCCCGGGACAGGGGTTCGGATTCGACAAAAACTGTTTTTT. It yields the protein CASSPGTGVRIRQKLFF.

The chain has TRBV27 and TRBJ1-6; 11 bases map to TRBD1. The germline V gene has CDR1 MNHEY and CDR2 SMNVEV (reference sequence). Losses at the gene ends were 4 bases for V and 5 bases for J; bases not matched to a gene: 4. The CDR3 has 16 amino acids. CDR3 nucleotide sequence: TGTGCCAGCAGTTCCGGGACAGGGGGGAATAATTCACCCCTCCACTTT. Protein: CASSSGTGGNNSPLHF.

CDR3: CASSGGGFNEQFF. The CDR3 bases are TGTGCCAGCAGCGGCGGGGGCTTCAATGAGCAGTTCTTC. The V gene is TRBV6-5, the J gene TRBJ2-1, with D perhaps TRBD2 (7 bases). CDR1 is MNHEY, CDR2 SVGAGI, per germline. The CDR3 sequence is 13 residues long. V was clipped by 6 bases and J by 6 bases, with 12 bases between them.

The V gene is TRBV4-2, the J gene TRBJ1-1, with a weak D call TRBD1 (5 bases). Trimming shortened V by 1 base and J by 7 bases, and 13 bases separated the two germline ends. The length of the CDR3 is 14 residues. CDR1 and CDR2 from the germline V gene are LGHNA and YNFKEQ. This chain's CDR3 is CASSQVRQGYEAFF. Here the CDR3 DNA reads TGTGCCAGCAGCCAAGTTCGGCAGGGTTATGAAGCTTTCTTT.

V usage is TRBV19 and J usage is TRBJ2-2; tentatively, D is TRBD1 (7 bases). This CDR3 spans 20 amino acids. CDR1 LNHDA and CDR2 SQIVND come from the germline V gene (reference sequence). The V gene lost 3 bases and the J gene lost 2 bases, with 25 bases spanning the gap. This chain's CDR3 is CASSIRRWGDRRFNTGELFF. The CDR3 bases are TGTGCCAGTAGTATTAGGAGGTGGGGGGACAGACGATTTAACACCGGGGAGCTGTTTTTT.

The chain employs TRBV4-1 and TRBJ1-6; D is unresolved. V dropped 1 base and J dropped 3 bases, with 7 bases sitting between them. CDR1 is MGHRA and CDR2 is YSYEKL in the germline V gene. This CDR3 spans 15 amino acids. In DNA, the CDR3 is TGCGCCAGCAGCCAAGGCGTATTCTATAATTCACCCCTCCACTTT. Translated, it gives CASSQGVFYNSPLHF.

The gene calls are TRBV2 and TRBJ2-1, with a tentative D call TRBD2 (6 bases). Trimming took 3 bases from V and 4 from J, leaving 13 bases between them. Germline V lookup: CDR1 SNHLY, CDR2 FYNNEI. The length of the CDR3 is 15 residues. CDR3 region: CASSETLALYNEQFF. The CDR3 DNA sequence: TGTGCCAGCAGTGAGACACTAGCTTTATACAATGAGCAGTTCTTC.

The CDR3 DNA sequence: TGTGCCACCAGCAGAGATGGGGCTGGCCAGTACTTC. Its protein is CATSRDGAGQYF. The chain links TRBV15 to TRBJ2-5, with D possibly matching TRBD1 (5 bases). Trimming took off 0 bases at V and 10 bases at J, with 9 bases between the two ends. From germline, CDR1 is LNHNV and CDR2 YYDKDF (reference sequence). The CDR3 is made up of 12 amino acids.

The J gene is TRBJ1-1, the V gene TRBV29-1; D is unclear. The CDR3 spans 11 residues. Germline values: CDR1 SQVTM, CDR2 ANQGSEA. V was pared by 2 bases and J by 2 bases, with 3 bases between. CDR3 in DNA: TGCAGCGTTGAACTAAACACTGAAGCTTTCTTT. Amino acid sequence: CSVELNTEAFF.

V gene TRBV19 combines with J gene TRBJ1-1, with 9 bases fitting TRBD1. This CDR3 is 15 amino acids long. Per germline, CDR1 LNHDA and CDR2 SQIVND (reference sequence). V gave up 4 bases and J gave up 6 bases; unmatched junction bases: 9. This CDR3 reads CASSRGDRDLAEAFF. The DNA of the CDR3 is TGTGCCAGTAGTAGGGGGGACAGGGACCTGGCTGAAGCTTTCTTT.

This chain joins TRBV9 and TRBJ2-2; 10 bases agree with TRBD2. V lost 6 bases to trimming and J lost 2 bases; unmatched junction nucleotides: 7. The CDR3 loop spans 16 amino acids. Germline values: CDR1 SGDLS, CDR2 YYNGEE. The CDR3 region is CASTLTSGANTGELFF. The CDR3 region has the DNA TGTGCCAGCACCCTCACTAGCGGGGCTAACACCGGGGAGCTGTTTTTT.

The genes are TRBV28 and TRBJ2-3; possibly TRBD2 for D (5 bases). Germline assignment: CDR1 MDHEN and CDR2 SYDVKM. The V and J ends lost 5 bases and 1 base respectively, with 13 bases between them. The CDR3 is 15 residues long. DNA of the CDR3: TGTGCCAGCAGTCCCCCGCGGGCCGGCACAGATACGCAGTATTTT. Residues: CASSPPRAGTDTQYF.